This passage covers 12 T cell receptor beta chains from one sample sequenced in a study of T cell responses to AZD1222 COVID-19 vaccine. The data were produced by immunoSEQ multiplex PCR, yet TCRdb's version contains in-frame clones alone and is incomplete. The table includes around 99,000 clones, around 90% detected once. The source was peripheral blood, collected on day 0 of MenACWY control vaccination. These TCRs come from an adult in good health.

V usage is TRBV6-5 and J usage is TRBJ2-7; tentative D call: TRBD1 (6 bases). This CDR3 region has 15 residues. Germline V lookup: CDR1 MNHEY, CDR2 SVGAGI. V gave up 7 bases and J gave up 6 bases, with 22 bases separating them. This CDR3 reads CASTPDGYRVSEQYF. The CDR3 nucleotides are TGTGCCAGCACCCCGGACGGGTACAGGGTTAGCGAGCAGTACTTC.

The gene calls are TRBV7-2 and TRBJ2-3; D ambiguous. V was shortened by 2 bases and J by 3 bases, with 9 bases between the two germline ends. Germline V gene data show CDR1 as SGHTA and CDR2 as FQGNSA. CDR3 length: 14 amino acids. CDR3: CASSLRTETDTQYF. CDR3 coding DNA: TGTGCCAGCAGCTTAAGAACAGAGACAGATACGCAGTATTTT.

This chain connects TRBV4-2 to TRBJ1-2; no firm D call. CDR1 and CDR2 from the germline V gene are LGHNA and YNFKEQ. The CDR3 runs to 16 residues. The V end was cut by 1 base, the J end by 4 bases, with 16 bases between. CDR3 bases: TGTGCCAGCAGCCAAGTCCGGCAGGAAAGGGCCTATGGCTACACCTTC. Translated, it gives CASSQVRQERAYGYTF.

The J gene is TRBJ2-1, the V gene TRBV15; no clear D. From germline, CDR1 is LNHNV and CDR2 YYDKDF (reference sequence). V gave up 0 bases and J gave up 5 bases, with 5 bases separating them. This CDR3 comprises 13 residues. DNA of the CDR3: TGTGCCACCAGCAGAGACAGGAACAATGAGCAGTTCTTC. Its protein is CATSRDRNNEQFF.

The chain links TRBV29-1 to TRBJ1-2; D uncertain. The V gene's germline CDR1 is SQVTM and CDR2 ANQGSEA. Trimming pared 7 bases from V and 4 bases from J, leaving 19 bases between. The CDR3 sequence is 14 residues long. The CDR3 spells CSAGADPGIYGYTF. The CDR3 DNA follows: TGCAGCGCCGGAGCGGACCCGGGGATCTATGGCTACACCTTC.

This chain joins TRBV7-2 and TRBJ1-2; D remains unclear. Germline V gives CDR1 SGHTA, CDR2 FQGNSA. Trimming shortened V by 2 bases and J by 7 bases, and 14 bases separated the two germline ends. The length of the CDR3 is 14 residues. The CDR3 DNA follows: TGTGCCAGCAGCTTATACCTGCAGGCGGGTGGCTACACCTTC. Translation gives CASSLYLQAGGYTF.

The chain uses TRBV7-9 and TRBJ2-3; 7 bases map to TRBD1. With 1 base clipped from V and 6 bases from J, the junction kept 7 bases outside the gene matches. The CDR3 length is 15 residues. Germline-derived CDR1 and CDR2 are SEHNR and FQNEAQ (reference sequence). CDR3 residues: CASSLEGAAYDTQYF. The CDR3 region has the DNA TGTGCCAGCAGCTTAGAGGGGGCTGCCTATGATACGCAGTATTTT.

The V call is TRBV9, the J call TRBJ2-3; D remains ambiguous. CDR3 length: 12 amino acids. Germline-derived CDR1 and CDR2 are SGDLS and YYNGEE. V was pared by 3 bases and J by 2 bases, with 4 bases between. CDR3: CASSGFTDTQYF. CDR3 in DNA: TGTGCCAGCAGCGGCTTCACAGATACGCAGTATTTT.

The genes are TRBV28 and TRBJ1-3, with unresolved D. V lost 8 bases to trimming and J lost 1 base, with 24 bases between them. The CDR3 covers 18 residues. Germline V gene sequence: CDR1 MDHEN, CDR2 SYDVKM. The CDR3 is CASRGRSVRDYSGNTIYF. For the CDR3, the DNA is TGTGCCAGCCGGGGTCGGAGCGTTCGAGATTATTCTGGAAACACCATATATTTT.

This rearrangement joins TRBV5-1 to TRBJ2-1, with no clear D. Per the germline V gene, CDR1 is SGHRS and CDR2 is YFSETQ. The CDR3 length is 14 residues. Trimming stripped 4 bases from V and 3 bases from J, with 11 bases between. The CDR3 DNA reads as TGCGCCAGCAGCCCCGACGTCAGCTACAATGAGCAGTTCTTC. This encodes CASSPDVSYNEQFF.

The V and J genes are TRBV30 and TRBJ1-2, with D unclear. Germline loops: CDR1 GTSNPN, CDR2 SVGIG (reference sequence). CDR3 size: 12 residues. V was clipped by 2 bases and J by 8 bases, with 12 bases between them. CDR3 DNA sequence: TGTGCCTGGAGTATCGCCAAGATCGGCTACACCTTC. It yields the protein CAWSIAKIGYTF.

V is TRBV5-1 and J is TRBJ2-1; tentative D call: TRBD2 (6 bases). V lost 2 bases to trimming and J lost 8 bases, with 17 bases between them. CDR1 is SGHRS and CDR2 is YFSETQ in the germline V gene. The CDR3 runs 15 residues. The CDR3 DNA reads TGCGCCAGCAGCTTCGGCCCAACTAGCACATATGAGCAGTTCTTC. The encoded protein is CASSFGPTSTYEQFF.